This is a list of T cell receptor beta chains from one sample in a study of cytomegalovirus exposure and HLA in healthy donors. Assay used: immunoSEQ multiplex PCR; TCRdb lists only in-frame clones, some missing. The sample carries hundreds of thousands of clones, approximately 82% recorded once. The sequenced sample was PBMCs. All receptors come from a man younger than 30 in good health and CMV-seronegative. The CDR3 runs from the conserved cysteine through the conserved F or W. D genes are given only for firm matches. Expanded clones get a size class; other rows say once, few or many, or leave the size out.

.,.,TRBV21-1,TRBJ2-3,TGTGCCAGCAGCGACCGTAGTCCCGGGACAGGGGATCGGAGGGATACGCAGTATTTT,CASSDRSPGTGDRRDTQYF
.,few,TRBV19,TRBJ1-1,TGTGCCAGTACCCCAGACAGACAGAACACTGAAGCTTTCTTT,CASTPDRQNTEAFF
.,.,TRBV10-3,TRBJ2-7,TGTGCCATCAGTGGACAGATCAATATCTACGAGCAGTACTTC,CAISGQINIYEQYF
.,.,TRBV4-1,TRBJ2-7,TGCGCCAGCAGCCAATTCCGGGGGACAGCTTCCTACGAGCAGTACTTC,CASSQFRGTASYEQYF
.,.,TRBV11-3,TRBJ2-2,TGTGCCAGCAGCTTAAGAGGGTCCACCGGGGAGCTGTTTTTT,CASSLRGSTGELFF
.,.,TRBV7-6,TRBJ2-1,TGTGCCAGCAGCTTAGTGGTTTTCGGGGGAAATGAGCAGTTCTTC,CASSLVVFGGNEQFF
.,.,TRBV5-1,TRBJ2-7,TGCGCCAGCAGCTTGCGTGAGGAGGGCGAGCAGTACTTC,CASSLREEGEQYF
.,.,TRBV9,TRBJ1-6,TGTGCCAGCAGCGTTGATACGGGTTCACCCCTCCACTTT,CASSVDTGSPLHF
.,.,TRBV20-1,TRBJ2-1,TGCAGTGCTAGCCGTCGTCTTGAGCAGTTCTTC,CSASRRLEQFF
.,.,TRBV19,TRBJ1-4,TGTGCCAGTAACGATGGGCGAGCAACTAATGAAAAACTGTTTTTT,CASNDGRATNEKLFF
TRBD1,once,TRBV30,TRBJ1-1,TGTGCCTGGAGCGTACCCGACAGGGATAGCGCTGAAGCTTTCTTT,CAWSVPDRDSAEAFF
.,.,TRBV6-1,TRBJ2-7,TGTGCCAGCACTCTCGGGGAGTACGAGCAGTACTTC,CASTLGEYEQYF
.,.,TRBV9,TRBJ2-2,TGTGCCAGCAGCGTAGGCATCTTCGGGACACTGAACACCGGGGAGCTGTTTTTT,CASSVGIFGTLNTGELFF
.,.,TRBV6-5,TRBJ2-5,TGTGCCAGCAGTTACTCTGGCGGGACCGAGACCCAGTACTTC,CASSYSGGTETQYF
TRBD1,.,TRBV10-3,TRBJ1-1,TGTGCCATCAGGTCGGGACAGGGAGTCACTGAAGCTTTCTTT,CAIRSGQGVTEAFF
.,.,TRBV30,TRBJ1-1,TGTGCCTGGAAAGGGGGGGACCTTCTGAACACTGAAGCTTTCTTT,CAWKGGDLLNTEAFF
TRBD1,.,TRBV5-6,TRBJ1-1,TGTGCCAGCAGCTCGGGGACAGGAATCACTGAAGCTTTCTTT,CASSSGTGITEAFF
.,.,TRBV6-4,TRBJ2-1,TGTGCCAGCAGTTTAGCCGGGGAGTGGGATGAGCAGTTCTTC,CASSLAGEWDEQFF
TRBD1,.,TRBV27,TRBJ2-7,TGTGCCAGCAGTCCCGGACAGGGTGGCTACGAGCAGTACTTC,CASSPGQGGYEQYF
.,.,TRBV19,TRBJ1-6,TGTGCCAGTAGTATAGCCAGGGCCAACGTCGGTTCACCCCTCCACTTT,CASSIARANVGSPLHF
.,.,TRBV6-1,TRBJ2-7,TGTGCCAGCAGTGAAGCGGCTAGCATACGGTACGAGCAGTACTTC,CASSEAASIRYEQYF
.,.,TRBV27,TRBJ1-2,TGTGCCAGCAGTCCGGGCCAAGGGGCCAACTATGGCTACACCTTC,CASSPGQGANYGYTF
TRBD1,.,TRBV6-5,TRBJ1-4,TGTGCCAGCAGGACAGGGACTAATGAAAAACTGTTTTTT,CASRTGTNEKLFF
TRBD2,.,TRBV7-9,TRBJ2-3,TGTGCCAGCAGCCGGGGGGGCGCAGATACGCAGTATTTT,CASSRGGADTQYF
.,.,TRBV6-5,TRBJ2-1,TGTGCCAGCAGTACTGGTCCGGGGGTCTACAATGAGCAGTTCTTC,CASSTGPGVYNEQFF
.,.,TRBV4-2,TRBJ2-1,TGTGCCAGCAGCCAAGGAGGGAATGAGCAGTTCTTC,CASSQGGNEQFF
.,.,TRBV6-5,TRBJ1-2,TGTGCCAGCAGACTCTCCGGGGTTAACTATGGCTACACCTTC,CASRLSGVNYGYTF
TRBD1,.,TRBV7-2,TRBJ2-7,TGTGCCAGCAGCCGGGGACAGACCAGCTCCTACGAGCAGTACTTC,CASSRGQTSSYEQYF
.,.,TRBV2,TRBJ2-7,TGTGCCAGCAGACCACCGGTCCTTTCCCCCGAGCAGTACTTC,CASRPPVLSPEQYF
.,.,TRBV5-4,TRBJ2-2,TGTGCCAGCAGCTTGGTGGCTAGAGGGACCGGGGAGCTGTTTTTT,CASSLVARGTGELFF
TRBD2,.,TRBV4-2,TRBJ2-7,TGTGCCAGCAGGCCCGGGACTAGCGACTACTTTACTTCCTACGAGCAGTACTTC,CASRPGTSDYFTSYEQYF
TRBD1,once,TRBV5-1,TRBJ1-2,TGCGCCAGCAGCTTCCTCGGACAGGGGGCGAGCTATGGCTACACCTTC,CASSFLGQGASYGYTF
.,.,TRBV7-6,TRBJ1-1,TGTGCCAGCAGCCCCACGACAGTGAACACTGAAGCTTTCTTT,CASSPTTVNTEAFF
TRBD2,.,TRBV4-2,TRBJ2-7,TGTGCCAGCAGCCAAGAGGGGATCGCGGGAGTAGGGTACGAGCAGTACTTC,CASSQEGIAGVGYEQYF
TRBD2,.,TRBV9,TRBJ2-7,TGTGCCAGCAGCGTTCTAGCGGGTGGGGAGCAGTACTTC,CASSVLAGGEQYF
.,.,TRBV27,TRBJ1-5,TGTGCCAGCAGTTTAAAGGGGACTCATAGCAATCAGCCCCAGCATTTT,CASSLKGTHSNQPQHF
.,.,TRBV4-1,TRBJ2-2,TGCGCCAGCAGCCAACCCTCGGGATTCGACACCGGGGAGCTGTTTTTT,CASSQPSGFDTGELFF
TRBD2,.,TRBV5-1,TRBJ2-3,TGCGCCAGCAGCTCTATAGCGGGAGGGCGTGCAGATACGCAGTATTTT,CASSSIAGGRADTQYF
TRBD1,once,TRBV7-9,TRBJ2-4,TGTGCCAGCAGCTTAGAGGTAATGGACAGGAGAGTTTCCAAAAACATTCAGTACTTC,CASSLEVMDRRVSKNIQYF
.,.,TRBV19,TRBJ2-3,TGTGCCAGTAGTCTACAGGGTGCCACAGATACGCAGTATTTT,CASSLQGATDTQYF
.,.,TRBV27,TRBJ2-2,TGTGCCAGCAGTTTATCACCTGGTCAGGGGATGGGAACCGGGGAGCTGTTTTTT,CASSLSPGQGMGTGELFF
.,.,TRBV28,TRBJ1-2,TGTGCCAGCAGTTTATCTGAGGCAGGGTACTATGGCTACACCTTC,CASSLSEAGYYGYTF
.,.,TRBV6-7,TRBJ1-6,TGTGCCAGCAGTTACTCGAGGACACCCAATTCACCCCTCCACTTT,CASSYSRTPNSPLHF
.,.,TRBV5-1,TRBJ2-7,TGCGCCAGCAGCTTGTATTTGGCAGGGGTTAGCTACGAGCAGTACTTC,CASSLYLAGVSYEQYF
.,.,TRBV4-1,TRBJ2-5,TGCGCCAGCAGCCAAGGTAGCCAAGAGACCCAGTACTTC,CASSQGSQETQYF
.,once,TRBV7-6,TRBJ2-3,TGTGCCAGCAGCCCAGAAGAGGGCTGGGGAGATACGCAGTATTTT,CASSPEEGWGDTQYF
.,few,TRBV28,TRBJ2-2,TGTGCCAGCAGTCTCCGGACAGCCAAAGACTCCGGGGAGCTGTTTTTT,CASSLRTAKDSGELFF
.,few,TRBV7-9,TRBJ1-1,TGTGCCAGCAGCTTAGCCAAGAGGACTGAAGCTTTCTTT,CASSLAKRTEAFF
.,.,TRBV5-8,TRBJ2-7,TGTGCCAGCAGCTTGCTCGGGGGTTCTCCCTCCTACGAGCAGTACTTC,CASSLLGGSPSYEQYF